The clone carrying this TCR beta chain was counted many times. What it recognizes is unknown. The sample comes from a study of Graves' ophthalmopathy and Graves' hyperthyroidism. The study, taken as a whole, reports: Ophthalmopathy progression was predicted by the model at 55% to 71% sensitivity and about 74% specificity. Clonotypes were expanded in thyroid at above 0.001 frequency, and most also appeared in blood.

PBMCs had their origin in fresh peripheral blood (roughly 10 ml). Transcripts of RNA were the source for amplifying TCR beta CDR3 regions. HTBI primers were employed in first-round RT-PCR, then a second-round multiplex PCR followed. Using its own MiXCR run on the multiplex PCR reads, TCRdb lists one record per CDR3 protein. The table has fewer than 400,000 distinct CDR3 sequences, approximately 20% seen once. The CDR3 has 15 residues. Germline CDR1 SEHNR, CDR2 FQNEAQ (reference sequence). Losses at the gene ends were 4 bases for V and 6 bases for J; bases not matched to a gene: 6. J is TRBJ1-2 and V is TRBV7-9, with TRBD1 matching 12 bases. This TCR was sampled from a woman aged 18-29 years with Graves' ophthalmopathy. The specimen was peripheral blood. The CDR3 DNA is TGTGCCAGCAGCTCTTGGGACAGGGGGCTCAATGGCTACACCTTC. Its translation: CASSSWDRGLNGYTF.